The 8 T cell receptor beta chains listed next were all sequenced from one sample in a study of T cells after yellow fever vaccination (dated by TCRdb to about 2019). The sample's treatment or condition label, in plain terms: live attenuated yellow fever vaccine strain. The library was obtained by 5' RACE. Sequencing instrument: Illumina HiSeq 2500. The public reads were quality trimmed at Q25 with fastp and then assembled into clones with MiXCR by TCRdb, keeping productive beta chains. Each CDR3 protein gets just one entry, which takes the most common genes and DNA from the rows behind it. The table for this sample lists about 500,000 distinct CDR3 sequences; about a sixth of them were counted only once. Clones ranked in the top ten supply roughly 17% of the sample. The sample here was PBMCs, taken more than 4 days after the first yellow fever vaccination. All receptors derive from a man younger than 35 who received the YFV17D yellow fever vaccine.

In this sample, this clonotype turned up a few times. The CDR3: CSVGQGLYNEQFF. The CDR3 DNA reads TGCAGTGTTGGACAGGGATTATACAATGAGCAGTTCTTC. The J gene is TRBJ2-1, the V gene TRBV20-1, with TRBD1 matching 8 bases. Germline trimming cut 7 bases from V and 4 bases from J; bases unmatched to any gene: 6. This CDR3 comprises 13 residues. Germline V gene lookup returns CDR1 DFQATT and CDR2 SNEGSKA (reference sequence).

This clonotype has more than one count but fewer than ten. The chain has TRBV5-1 and TRBJ2-7; D ambiguous. Germline-derived CDR1 and CDR2 are SGHRS and YFSETQ. The V and J ends lost 1 base and 5 bases respectively, with 13 bases between them. The CDR3 has 14 residues. CDR3 protein: CASSLRQLSHEQYF. The CDR3 nucleotides read TGCGCCAGCAGCTTGCGGCAATTGAGTCACGAGCAGTACTTC. The full variable domain, rest sourced from reference TRBV5-1 and TRBJ2-7, is KAGVTQTPRYLIKTRGQQVTLSCSPISGHRSVSWYQQTPGQGLQFLFEYFSETQRNKGNFPGRFSGRQFSNSRSEMNVSTLELGDSALYLCASSLRQLSHEQYFGPGTRLTVT.

This clonotype was recorded at least ten times. The chain combines TRBV11-2 with TRBJ1-4, with D uncertain. V was clipped by 4 bases and J by 0 bases, with 9 bases between them. CDR1 SGHAT and CDR2 FQNNGV come from the germline V gene. The CDR3 length is 15 residues. This CDR3 reads CASSSWGSTNEKLFF. CDR3 DNA: TGTGCCAGCAGCTCATGGGGATCAACTAATGAAAAACTGTTTTTT.

There are many counts of this clonotype. V and J are TRBV29-1 and TRBJ1-1; D is possibly TRBD1 (5 bases). Germline V gives CDR1 SQVTM, CDR2 ANQGSEA. The CDR3 sequence is 11 residues long. V shed 0 bases and J shed 6 bases, with 5 bases lying between them. Written as DNA, the CDR3 is TGCAGCGTTGAAGAGGGGCCTGAAGCTTTCTTT. Its protein is CSVEEGPEAFF.

The gene calls are TRBV6-6 and TRBJ2-5; D may be TRBD2 (7 bases). CDR1 and CDR2 (germline): MNHNY, SVGAGI (reference sequence). V was pared by 11 bases and J by 5 bases, with 15 bases between. The CDR3 totals 12 residues. The DNA of the CDR3 is TGTGCCGGACGGGGGGCCGGGGAGACCCAGTACTTC. This sequence encodes CAGRGAGETQYF.

The J gene is TRBJ1-6, the V gene TRBV12-3 or TRBV12-4, with D hard to call. The CDR3 has 12 amino acids. Trimming cost V 7 bases and J 5 bases, with 6 bases left between them. The chain's CDR3 is CASIGDNSPLHF. The CDR3 region has the DNA TGTGCCAGCATTGGAGATAATTCACCCCTCCACTTT.

The chain has TRBV24-1 and TRBJ2-1; 9 nucleotides align to TRBD1. V was pared by 5 bases and J by 7 bases, with 14 bases of the junction left unmatched. This CDR3 has 17 residues. Germline V gene data show CDR1 as KGHDR and CDR2 as SFDVKD. CDR3 sequence (DNA): TGTGCCACCAGTGCAACTGCGGACAGGGGAGGCGTGAATGAGCAGTTCTTC. It is translated as CATSATADRGGVNEQFF.

The chain joins TRBV7-9 to TRBJ2-2, with D unresolved. The CDR3 extends over 14 amino acids. Looked up from germline, CDR1 is SEHNR and CDR2 is FQNEAQ (reference sequence). V was cut by 5 bases and J by 7 bases, with 14 bases left in between. CDR3 bases: TGTGCCAGCAGCCTAAGGCGTGTAGGCGGGGAGCTGTTTTTT. Its translation: CASSLRRVGGELFF.